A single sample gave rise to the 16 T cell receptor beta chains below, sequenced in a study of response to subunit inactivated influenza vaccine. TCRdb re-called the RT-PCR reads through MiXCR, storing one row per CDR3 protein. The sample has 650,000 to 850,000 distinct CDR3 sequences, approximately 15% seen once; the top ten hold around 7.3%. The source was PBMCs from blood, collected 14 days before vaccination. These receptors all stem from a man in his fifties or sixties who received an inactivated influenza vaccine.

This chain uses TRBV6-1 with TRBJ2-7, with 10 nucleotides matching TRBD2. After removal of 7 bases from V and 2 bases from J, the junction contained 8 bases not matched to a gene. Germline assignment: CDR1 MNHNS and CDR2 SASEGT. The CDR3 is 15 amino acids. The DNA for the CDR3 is TGTGCCAGCATACCTAGCGGGGGTCCTACCTACGAGCAGTACTTC. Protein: CASIPSGGPTYEQYF.

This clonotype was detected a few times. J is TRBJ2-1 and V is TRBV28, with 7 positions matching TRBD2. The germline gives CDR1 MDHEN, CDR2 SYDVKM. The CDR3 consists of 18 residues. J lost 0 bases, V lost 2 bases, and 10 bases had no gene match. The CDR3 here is CASSLALGAGYSYNEQFF. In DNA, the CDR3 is TGTGCCAGCAGTTTAGCCCTAGGAGCGGGATACTCCTACAATGAGCAGTTCTTC.

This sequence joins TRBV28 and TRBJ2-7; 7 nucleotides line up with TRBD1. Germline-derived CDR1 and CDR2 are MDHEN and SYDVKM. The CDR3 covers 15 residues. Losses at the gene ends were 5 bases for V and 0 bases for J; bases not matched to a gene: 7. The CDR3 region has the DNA TGTGCCAGCAGTGGAGCCGGGACAGTCTCCTACGAGCAGTACTTC. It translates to CASSGAGTVSYEQYF.

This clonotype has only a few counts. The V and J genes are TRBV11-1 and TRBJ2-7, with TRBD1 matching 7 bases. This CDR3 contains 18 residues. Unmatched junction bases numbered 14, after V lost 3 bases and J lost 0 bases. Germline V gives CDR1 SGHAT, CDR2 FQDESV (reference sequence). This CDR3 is CASSLGGEPGTDSYEQYF. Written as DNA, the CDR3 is TGTGCCAGCAGCTTGGGTGGGGAACCCGGGACAGACTCCTACGAGCAGTACTTC.

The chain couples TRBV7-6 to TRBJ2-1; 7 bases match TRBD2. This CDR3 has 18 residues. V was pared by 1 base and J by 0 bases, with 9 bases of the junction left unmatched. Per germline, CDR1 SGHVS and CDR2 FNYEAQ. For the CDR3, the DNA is TGTGCCAGCAGCTTAGGGCTAGCGGTGCTGAGCTCCTACAATGAGCAGTTCTTC. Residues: CASSLGLAVLSSYNEQFF.

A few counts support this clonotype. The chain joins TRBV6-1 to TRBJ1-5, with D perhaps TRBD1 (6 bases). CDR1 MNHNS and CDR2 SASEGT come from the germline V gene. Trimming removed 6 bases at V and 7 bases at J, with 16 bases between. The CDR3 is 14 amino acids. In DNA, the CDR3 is TGTGCCAGCAGCCGCGGACAGCACGGGCAGCCCCAGCATTTT. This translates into CASSRGQHGQPQHF.

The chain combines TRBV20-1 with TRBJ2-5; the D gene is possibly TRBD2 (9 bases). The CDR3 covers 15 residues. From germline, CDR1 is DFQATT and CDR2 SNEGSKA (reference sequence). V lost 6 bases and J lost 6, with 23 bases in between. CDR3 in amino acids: CSARGLSGSIKTQYF. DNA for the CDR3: TGCAGTGCCAGGGGGCTTAGCGGGAGTATAAAGACCCAGTACTTC.

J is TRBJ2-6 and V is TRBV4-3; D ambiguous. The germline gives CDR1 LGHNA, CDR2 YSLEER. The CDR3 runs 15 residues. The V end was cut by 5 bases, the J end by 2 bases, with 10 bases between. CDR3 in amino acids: CASSSDGAGANVLTF. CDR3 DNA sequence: TGCGCCAGCAGCTCGGACGGTGCTGGGGCCAACGTCCTGACTTTC.

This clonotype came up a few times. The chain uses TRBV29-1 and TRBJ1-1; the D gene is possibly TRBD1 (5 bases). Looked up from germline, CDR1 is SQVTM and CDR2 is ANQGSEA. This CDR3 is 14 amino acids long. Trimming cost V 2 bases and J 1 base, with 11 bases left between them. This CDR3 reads CSVETGRPNTEAFF. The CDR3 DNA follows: TGCAGCGTTGAAACAGGCAGACCGAACACTGAAGCTTTCTTT.

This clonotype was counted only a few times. The CDR3 DNA is TGTGCCAGCAGCACAATAGGGGAGGGGGTCCGCAATGAGCAGTTCTTC. Translating it yields CASSTIGEGVRNEQFF. This sequence joins TRBV6-1 and TRBJ2-1, with a tentative D call TRBD2 (7 bases). The CDR3 contains 16 residues. Germline CDR1 is MNHNS and CDR2 is SASEGT. Trimming stripped 6 bases from V and 6 bases from J, with 21 bases between.

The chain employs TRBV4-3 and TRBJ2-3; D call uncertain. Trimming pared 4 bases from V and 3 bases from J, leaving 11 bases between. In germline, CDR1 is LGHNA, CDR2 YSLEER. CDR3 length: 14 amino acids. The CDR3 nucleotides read TGCGCCAGCAGCCGCGACCGGCTGACAGATACGCAGTATTTT. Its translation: CASSRDRLTDTQYF.

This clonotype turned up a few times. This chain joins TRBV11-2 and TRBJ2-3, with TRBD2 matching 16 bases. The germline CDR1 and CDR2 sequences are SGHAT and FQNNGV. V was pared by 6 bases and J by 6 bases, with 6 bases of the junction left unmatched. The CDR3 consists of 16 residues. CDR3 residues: CASRAGTSGRADTQYF. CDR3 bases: TGTGCCAGCAGAGCCGGGACTAGCGGGAGGGCCGATACGCAGTATTTT.

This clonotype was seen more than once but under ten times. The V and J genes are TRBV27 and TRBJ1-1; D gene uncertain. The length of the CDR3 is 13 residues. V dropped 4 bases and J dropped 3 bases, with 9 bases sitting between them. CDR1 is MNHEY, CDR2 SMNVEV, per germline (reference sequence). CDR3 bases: TGTGCCAGCAGTTACGGGAGGGACACTGAAGCTTTCTTT. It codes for CASSYGRDTEAFF.

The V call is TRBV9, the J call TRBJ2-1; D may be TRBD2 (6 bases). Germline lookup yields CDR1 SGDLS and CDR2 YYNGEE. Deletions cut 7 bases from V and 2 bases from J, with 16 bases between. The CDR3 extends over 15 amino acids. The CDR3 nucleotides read TGTGCCAGCTCTGAGCGGGCCTCTCCCTACAATGAGCAGTTCTTC. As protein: CASSERASPYNEQFF.

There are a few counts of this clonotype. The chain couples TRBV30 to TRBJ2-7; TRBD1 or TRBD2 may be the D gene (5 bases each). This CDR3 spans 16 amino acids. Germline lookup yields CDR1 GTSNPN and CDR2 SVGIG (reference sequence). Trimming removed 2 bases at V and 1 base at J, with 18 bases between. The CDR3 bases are TGTGCCTGGAGTCAGGAGAACTGGGACCGTTCCTACGAGCAGTACTTC. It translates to CAWSQENWDRSYEQYF.

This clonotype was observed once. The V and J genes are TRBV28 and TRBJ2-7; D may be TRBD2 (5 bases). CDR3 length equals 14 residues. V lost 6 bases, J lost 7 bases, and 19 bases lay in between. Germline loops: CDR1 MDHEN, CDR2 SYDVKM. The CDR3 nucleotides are TGTGCCAGCAGCTCTCCGGGAAAAGGAGAGGAGCAGTACTTC. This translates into CASSSPGKGEEQYF.